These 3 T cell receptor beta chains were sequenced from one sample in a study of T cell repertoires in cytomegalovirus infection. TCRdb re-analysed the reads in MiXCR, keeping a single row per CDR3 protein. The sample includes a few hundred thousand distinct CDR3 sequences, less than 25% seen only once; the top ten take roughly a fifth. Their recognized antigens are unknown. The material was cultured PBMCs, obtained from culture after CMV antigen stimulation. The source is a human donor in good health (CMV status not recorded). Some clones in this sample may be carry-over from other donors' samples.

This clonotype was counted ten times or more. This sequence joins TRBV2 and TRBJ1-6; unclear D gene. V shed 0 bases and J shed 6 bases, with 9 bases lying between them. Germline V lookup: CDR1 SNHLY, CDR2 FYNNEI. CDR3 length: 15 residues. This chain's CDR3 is CASSEARARNSPLHF. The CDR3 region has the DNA TGTGCCAGCAGTGAAGCTAGGGCCCGTAATTCACCCCTCCACTTT. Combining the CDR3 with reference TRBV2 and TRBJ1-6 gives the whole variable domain EPEVTQTPSHQVTQMGQEVILRCVPISNHLYFYWYRQILGQKVEFLVSFYNNEISEKSEIFDDQFSVERPDGSNFTLKIRSTKLEDSAMYFCASSEARARNSPLHFGNGTRLTVT.

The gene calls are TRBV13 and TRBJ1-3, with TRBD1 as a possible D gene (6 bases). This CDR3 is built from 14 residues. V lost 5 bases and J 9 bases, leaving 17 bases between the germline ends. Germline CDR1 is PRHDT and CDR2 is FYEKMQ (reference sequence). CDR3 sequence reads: CASSTQGQATTIYF. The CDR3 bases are TGTGCCAGCAGCACCCAGGGGCAGGCCACCACCATATATTTT.

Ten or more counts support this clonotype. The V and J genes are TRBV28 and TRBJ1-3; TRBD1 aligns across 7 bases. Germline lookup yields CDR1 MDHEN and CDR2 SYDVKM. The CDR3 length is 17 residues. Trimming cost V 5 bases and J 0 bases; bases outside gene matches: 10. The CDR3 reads CASSLQGQIFSGNTIYF. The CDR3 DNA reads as TGTGCCAGCAGTCTTCAGGGACAGATATTCTCTGGAAACACCATATATTTT. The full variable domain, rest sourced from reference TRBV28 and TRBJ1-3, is DVKVTQSSRYLVKRTGEKVFLECVQDMDHENMFWYRQDPGLGLRLIYFSYDVKMKEKGDIPEGYSVSREKKERFSLILESASTNQTSMYLCASSLQGQIFSGNTIYFGEGSWLTVV.